This TCR beta chain came from a study of blood T cell repertoires in COVID-19. Background on the study: T cells, B-cell-depleted T cells, or PBMCs provided the cDNA or gDNA that served as material.

Some clones are missing from TCRdb's copy, which holds only in-frame ones; the method was immunoSEQ multiplex PCR. The table records fewer than 300,000 clones, 88% of them present only once. Germline V CDR1 and CDR2: MNHEY, SVGAGI. The ends lost 5 bases at V and 5 bases at J; junction bases unmatched: 11. This CDR3 is built from 15 residues. The origin of this receptor is a woman aged 35 to 49 who had recovered from COVID-19. The sequencing input was peripheral blood. The genes are TRBV6-5 and TRBJ2-5; 7 positions agree with TRBD1. The CDR3 reads CASSLHQGGVETQYF. The CDR3 DNA reads TGTGCCAGCAGTCTGCACCAAGGGGGCGTGGAGACCCAGTACTTC.